Ten or more counts support the clone carrying this TCR beta chain. The antigen is undetermined. These data belong to a study of T cells after yellow fever vaccination. Study findings and constraints: Contaminants from the bulk population, in the form of abundant clonotypes, could be found in FACS-sorted repertoires.

TCRdb redid the calling of the 5' RACE reads with MiXCR, one entry per CDR3 protein. The data contain some 320,000 distinct CDR3 sequences, roughly 4.3% of them singletons. V was clipped by 0 bases and J by 4 bases, with 8 bases between them. From germline, CDR1 is LGHDT and CDR2 YNNKEL (reference sequence). The CDR3 is 14 residues long. The sequence was obtained from a man aged 18 to 29 who received the YFV17D yellow fever vaccine. Sequences were derived from PBMCs, sampled 5 days after the yellow fever booster vaccination. This chain connects TRBV3-1 to TRBJ2-3; D not certain. The CDR3 here is CASSQEILADTQYF. CDR3 coding DNA: TGTGCCAGCAGCCAAGAAATACTGGCAGATACGCAGTATTTT.